These 2 T cell receptor beta chains originate from one sample sequenced in a study of T cell responses to AZD1222 COVID-19 vaccine. The data were produced by immunoSEQ multiplex PCR, yet TCRdb's version contains in-frame clones alone and is incomplete. The sample includes fewer than 95,000 clones, around nine tenths of them seen just once. Sequences were derived from peripheral blood, sampled 28 days after the second AZD1222 dose. The receptors come from an adult who received the AZD1222 COVID-19 vaccine.

This clone was detected only once. The chain employs TRBV28 and TRBJ1-1, with D hard to call. This CDR3 has 12 residues. The V gene lost 6 bases and the J gene lost 4 bases, with 9 bases spanning the gap. In germline, CDR1 is MDHEN, CDR2 SYDVKM. CDR3 sequence (DNA): TGTGCCAGCAGACGAGCGGGCACTGAAGCTTTCTTT. This translates into CASRRAGTEAFF.

The chain has TRBV24-1 and TRBJ2-3; 9 bases are a match to TRBD2. CDR1 KGHDR and CDR2 SFDVKD come from the germline V gene. This CDR3 comprises 14 residues. Trimming took 9 bases from V and 2 from J; bases not matched to a gene: 5. This chain's CDR3 is CATEAGGPTDTQYF. The CDR3 DNA reads TGTGCCACCGAAGCGGGGGGACCCACAGATACGCAGTATTTT.